Each of the 14 T cell receptor beta chains below was sequenced from the same sample in a study of CD8 T cells in ankylosing spondylitis. TCRdb itself ran the 5' RACE reads through MiXCR, one entry per CDR3 protein. Found here are 150,000 to 200,000 distinct CDR3 sequences, 10% to 15% of them singletons; the top ten hold roughly 11%. Sample: blood, either unsorted or a sorted T cell fraction (not recorded which). The receptors were gathered from a female donor with ankylosing spondylitis or in good health (not recorded which).

There are many counts of this clonotype. This chain uses TRBV9 with TRBJ1-6; the D gene is possibly TRBD1 (5 bases). The germline V gene has CDR1 SGDLS and CDR2 YYNGEE. Deletions cut 2 bases from V and 5 bases from J, with 8 bases between. CDR3 length: 14 amino acids. In DNA, the CDR3 is TGTGCCAGCAGCGTGGGGCCTGATAATTCACCCCTCCACTTT. It codes for CASSVGPDNSPLHF.

The chain combines TRBV5-5 with TRBJ2-5; 7 positions match TRBD2. V was pared by 6 bases and J by 3 bases, with 5 bases of the junction left unmatched. Germline CDR1 reads SGHKS; CDR2 reads YYEKEE (reference sequence). The CDR3 is 13 residues long. The CDR3 here is CASIISGKETQYF. The CDR3 bases are TGTGCCAGCATTATCAGCGGGAAAGAGACCCAGTACTTC.

The chain employs TRBV7-3 and TRBJ2-7; tentative D call: TRBD1 (5 bases). The CDR3 runs 14 residues. V lost 5 bases and J lost 6, with 17 bases in between. Germline values: CDR1 SGHTA, CDR2 FQGTGA. The chain's CDR3 is CASSKDSSVGEQYF. CDR3 nucleotides: TGTGCCAGCAGCAAAGACAGCTCAGTGGGCGAGCAGTACTTC.

This clonotype has just a few counts. An end of the junction differs from the germline gene, which may be a read error. The chain links TRBV5-1 to TRBJ2-7, with 14 bases fitting TRBD2. This CDR3 is built from 13 residues. Germline CDR1 SGHRS, CDR2 YFSETQ. CDR3 coding DNA: TGCGCCAGCAGATTGGGACTAGCGGGAGCGCGCGACTTC. Protein sequence: CASRLGLAGARDF.

This clonotype has at least ten counts. V and J are TRBV12-3 or TRBV12-4 and TRBJ2-1; weak D call: TRBD1 (5 bases). CDR3 size: 12 residues. V gave up 6 bases and J gave up 4 bases, with 7 bases separating them. CDR3 region: CASSRDYNEQFF. In DNA form, the CDR3 reads TGTGCCAGCAGCAGGGATTACAATGAGCAGTTCTTC.

The rearrangement links TRBV19 to TRBJ2-6; D may be TRBD1 (5 bases). Trimming removed 1 base from V and 4 bases from J, with 11 bases in between. This CDR3 comprises 16 residues. Germline V gene data show CDR1 as LNHDA and CDR2 as SQIVND (reference sequence). The CDR3 reads CASSIGGTAGANVLTF. The CDR3 DNA is TGTGCCAGTAGTATAGGGGGCACAGCCGGGGCCAACGTCCTGACTTTC.

This clonotype has at least ten counts. In DNA, the CDR3 is TGCAGTGCTAGGCCCCTGGTGGGAGGCCCGTCCTATAATTCACCCCTCCACTTT. Translating it yields CSARPLVGGPSYNSPLHF. This chain links TRBV20-1 with TRBJ1-6; D unresolved. The CDR3 has 18 amino acids. CDR1 is DFQATT and CDR2 is SNEGSKA in the germline V gene (reference sequence). The ends were cut back, 3 bases at V and 1 base at J, with 19 bases in the middle.

This clonotype was counted many times. The V and J genes are TRBV6-2 or TRBV6-3 and TRBJ2-7, with D possibly being TRBD1 (5 bases). The CDR3 runs to 15 residues. The V end lost 6 bases, the J end lost 5 bases, and 20 bases lay between the germline ends. Germline CDR1 is MNHEY and CDR2 is SVGEGT. The CDR3 loop is CASSNTGRIQDEQYF. CDR3 sequence (DNA): TGTGCCAGCAGCAACACAGGTAGAATTCAGGACGAGCAGTACTTC.

This clonotype was observed many times. This rearrangement joins TRBV20-1 to TRBJ2-3; D unclear. The CDR3 has 14 residues. V dropped 1 base and J dropped 0 bases, with 8 bases sitting between them. The germline gives CDR1 DFQATT, CDR2 SNEGSKA (reference sequence). Here the CDR3 DNA reads TGCAGTGCTAGAGGGCAAACTAGCACAGATACGCAGTATTTT. Protein product: CSARGQTSTDTQYF.

This clonotype has a count of ten or more. The gene calls are TRBV29-1 and TRBJ2-3; D is ambiguous. The CDR3 runs to 13 residues. V was clipped by 5 bases and J by 2 bases, with 11 bases between them. Looked up from germline, CDR1 is SQVTM and CDR2 is ANQGSEA. The CDR3 DNA is TGCAGCGTTAGGCCTGCCTACACAGATACGCAGTATTTT. Translating it yields CSVRPAYTDTQYF.

In this sample, this clonotype turned up a few times. The chain combines TRBV29-1 with TRBJ1-1; TRBD1 matches at 8 bases. Germline lookup yields CDR1 SQVTM and CDR2 ANQGSEA. The CDR3 spans 13 residues. Germline trimming cut 1 base from V and 5 bases from J; bases unmatched to any gene: 3. Written as DNA, the CDR3 is TGCAGCGTTGAAGCGACAGGGGATACTGAAGCTTTCTTT. It specifies CSVEATGDTEAFF.

This clonotype was seen ten or more times. The chain is built from TRBV3-1 and TRBJ2-5, with a weak D call TRBD2 (6 bases). V was pared by 5 bases and J by 5 bases, with 15 bases between. From germline, CDR1 is LGHDT and CDR2 YNNKEL (reference sequence). The CDR3 has 14 amino acids. The CDR3 loop reads CASSKRREQETQYF. Written as DNA, the CDR3 is TGTGCCAGCAGCAAACGACGGGAGCAGGAGACCCAGTACTTC.

The table lists this clonotype with many counts. The V gene is TRBV7-2, the J gene TRBJ1-5, with 7 nucleotides matching TRBD1. Germline V gene sequence: CDR1 SGHTA, CDR2 FQGNSA. V shed 0 bases, J shed 6 bases, and the junction held 5 bases outside the gene matches. This CDR3 has 15 residues. CDR3 loop: CASSLAGGGGQPQHF. Written as DNA, the CDR3 is TGTGCCAGCAGCTTAGCAGGGGGCGGCGGTCAGCCCCAGCATTTT.

This clonotype appeared many times. V and J are TRBV27 and TRBJ2-3, with a tentative D call TRBD1 (5 bases). The CDR3 totals 17 residues. The germline V gene encodes CDR1 MNHEY and CDR2 SMNVEV (reference sequence). Trimming left V 5 bases short and J 0 bases short, with 18 bases between. CDR3 amino acids: CASSRQTPTFSTDTQYF. Here the CDR3 DNA reads TGTGCCAGCAGTCGACAGACGCCAACCTTTAGCACAGATACGCAGTATTTT.